Below, 13 T cell receptor beta chains from the same sample are listed, as sequenced in a study of cytomegalovirus exposure and HLA in healthy donors. Vbeta (60) and Jbeta (13) primers were used in the PCR. Assay used: immunoSEQ multiplex PCR; TCRdb lists only in-frame clones, some missing. This sample has about 130,000 clones, with 82% found just once. The sample comprised PBMCs. These receptors were taken from a male donor in good health and CMV-seropositive.

The V gene is TRBV29-1, the J gene TRBJ2-4; 13 positions agree with TRBD2. CDR1 is SQVTM, CDR2 ANQGSEA, per germline. The V and J ends lost 7 bases and 12 bases, in that order; junction bases with no gene match: 6. This CDR3 is built from 12 residues. The CDR3 here is CSAGLAGDSQYF. For the CDR3, the DNA is TGCAGCGCCGGACTAGCGGGAGACAGTCAGTACTTC.

There are a few counts of this clone. The V call is TRBV6-7, the J call TRBJ2-1; D perhaps matches TRBD1 (6 bases). TRBV6-7 carries the ORF label, with uncertain function. V was shortened by 2 bases and J by 10 bases, with 21 bases between the two germline ends. This CDR3 has 16 amino acids. The CDR3 region is CASSYEGGGSRGEQFF. The DNA of the CDR3 is TGTGCCAGCAGTTACGAAGGGGGTGGGAGCCGCGGGGAGCAGTTCTTC.

V usage is TRBV28 and J usage is TRBJ1-1; perhaps TRBD1 as D (6 bases). The CDR3 loop spans 11 amino acids. Germline CDR1 is MDHEN and CDR2 is SYDVKM. V lost 7 bases, J lost 3 bases, and 6 bases lay in between. The CDR3 bases are TGTGCCAGCAAGGGGGACACTGAAGCTTTCTTT. This translates into CASKGDTEAFF.

The chain combines TRBV19 with TRBJ2-3, with D possibly being TRBD1 (6 bases). Germline V lookup: CDR1 LNHDA, CDR2 SQIVND (reference sequence). The CDR3 has 16 residues. With 5 bases removed from V and 2 bases from J, the gap between germline ends came to 17 bases. The CDR3 region has the DNA TGTGCCAGTAGTCCGCTCTTGGGGGCTGACACAGATACGCAGTATTTT. It codes for CASSPLLGADTDTQYF.

V and J are TRBV6-1 and TRBJ2-7; tentatively, D is TRBD1 (6 bases). CDR3 length equals 12 residues. V shed 7 bases and J shed 3 bases, with 10 bases lying between them. Per the germline V gene, CDR1 is MNHNS and CDR2 is SASEGT. The CDR3 loop reads CASIDRLYEQYF. DNA of the CDR3: TGTGCCAGCATCGACAGGCTCTACGAGCAGTACTTC.

J is TRBJ1-2 and V is TRBV28; 7 bases fit TRBD1. The V and J ends lost 6 bases and 6 bases, in that order; junction bases with no gene match: 13. The CDR3 contains 15 residues. Germline-derived CDR1 and CDR2 are MDHEN and SYDVKM. The CDR3 loop reads CASSHRPVGGDGYTF. The CDR3 coding sequence is TGTGCCAGCAGCCACCGACCCGTAGGGGGCGATGGCTACACCTTC.

The CDR3 DNA reads TGTGCCAGCAGGTTTTCGGCGGTAGGCACCGGGGAGCTGTTTTTT. Translating it yields CASRFSAVGTGELFF. The V and J genes are TRBV5-5 and TRBJ2-2; no clear D. Trimming took off 5 bases at V and 4 bases at J, with 15 bases between the two ends. The germline V gene has CDR1 SGHKS and CDR2 YYEKEE (reference sequence). The CDR3 is 15 residues long.

The V call is TRBV18, the J call TRBJ2-7, with D perhaps TRBD2 (6 bases). The CDR3 extends over 17 amino acids. The germline CDR1 and CDR2 sequences are KGHSH and LQKENI. Trimming shortened V by 2 bases and J by 6 bases, and 23 bases separated the two germline ends. The CDR3 is CASSPAMTSNLQSEQYF. CDR3 in DNA: TGTGCCAGCTCACCAGCAATGACTAGTAACCTCCAATCCGAGCAGTACTTC. Looking up the rest from reference TRBV18 and TRBJ2-7 gives the full variable domain: NAGVMQNPRHLVRRRGQEARLRCSPMKGHSHVYWYRQLPEEGLKFMVYLQKENIIDESGMPKERFSAEFPKEGPSILRIQQVVRGDSAAYFCASSPAMTSNLQSEQYFGPGTRLTVT.

CDR3 region: CASSLDSSSWYEQYF. The CDR3 DNA reads as TGTGCCAGCAGTCTAGACAGTTCCTCTTGGTACGAGCAGTACTTC. The rearrangement uses TRBV27 and TRBJ2-7; D perhaps matches TRBD1 (5 bases). The CDR3 totals 15 residues. The germline CDR1 and CDR2 sequences are MNHEY and SMNVEV (reference sequence). Between the trimmed V and J ends, which lost 5 bases and 4 bases, there was a span of 18 bases.

The CDR3 sequence is CASSSGRDRADEKLFF. DNA for the CDR3: TGTGCCAGCAGCTCGGGACGGGACAGGGCGGATGAAAAACTGTTTTTT. The V call is TRBV7-8, the J call TRBJ1-4; 9 bases align to TRBD1. The V and J ends lost 4 bases and 6 bases, in that order; junction bases with no gene match: 9. Germline V gene lookup returns CDR1 SGHVS and CDR2 FQNEAQ. The CDR3 loop spans 16 amino acids.

The chain couples TRBV5-1 to TRBJ2-2; D is uncertain. V lost 4 bases to trimming and J lost 5 bases, with 12 bases between them. Germline CDR1 SGHRS, CDR2 YFSETQ. The CDR3 sequence is 14 residues long. Here the CDR3 reads CASSLMPLTGELFF. DNA for the CDR3: TGCGCCAGCAGCCTAATGCCCTTGACCGGGGAGCTGTTTTTT.

The genes are TRBV29-1 and TRBJ2-5; weak D call: TRBD1 (6 bases). This CDR3 is 15 amino acids long. The germline V and J ends were trimmed by 7 bases and 0 bases, with 18 bases remaining between them. The germline gives CDR1 SQVTM, CDR2 ANQGSEA. The CDR3 reads CSGMDSGTNQETQYF. The CDR3 DNA reads TGCAGCGGGATGGACAGTGGGACGAACCAAGAGACCCAGTACTTC.

This clone was detected a few times. The CDR3 DNA follows: TGTGCCAGCAGCTCGACTAGAGGTGCAGATACGCAGTATTTT. It encodes CASSSTRGADTQYF. V is TRBV11-1 and J is TRBJ2-3; weak D call: TRBD2 (6 bases). V was pared by 4 bases and J by 4 bases, with 12 bases between. Germline V gene data show CDR1 as SGHAT and CDR2 as FQDESV (reference sequence). The CDR3 loop spans 14 amino acids. The full variable domain, in which reference TRBV11-1 and TRBJ2-3 provide the parts outside the CDR3, is EAEVAQSPRYKITEKSQAVAFWCDPISGHATLYWYRQILGQGPELLVQFQDESVVDDSQLPKDRFSAERLKGVDSTLKIQPAELGDSAMYLCASSSTRGADTQYFGPGTRLTVL.